A single sample gave rise to the 9 T cell receptor beta chains below, sequenced in a study of long-term antiretroviral therapy in people with HIV. At survey level, the immunoSEQ assay was run in its v3.0 version. Profiling relied on immunoSEQ multiplex PCR, and the TCRdb table lists in-frame clones only, not all of them. The table includes 25,000 to 35,000 clones, more than 95% detected once. The sequences come from unsorted PBMCs, collected 6.9 years after starting antiretroviral therapy. The receptors were sampled from a man between 25 and 39 years old with HIV.

CDR3 nucleotide sequence: TGCGCCAGCAGCTTACCCATCGGGACAGGCACGACCGGGGAGCTGTTTTTT. Encoded protein: CASSLPIGTGTTGELFF. The V call is TRBV5-1, the J call TRBJ2-2; 8 bases align to TRBD1. Germline V gene lookup returns CDR1 SGHRS and CDR2 YFSETQ. Germline trimming cut 2 bases from V and 5 bases from J; bases unmatched to any gene: 11. The CDR3 loop spans 17 amino acids.

This chain connects TRBV9 to TRBJ1-1, with D uncertain. Germline V gene data show CDR1 as SGDLS and CDR2 as YYNGEE. CDR3 length equals 12 residues. V lost 3 bases to trimming and J lost 3 bases, with 6 bases between them. Written as DNA, the CDR3 is TGTGCCAGCAGCGCTGGACACACTGAAGCTTTCTTT. As protein: CASSAGHTEAFF.

CDR3 DNA: TGTGCCAGCAGCGCTCCCCGGGACAGCTTCCAAGAGACCCAGTACTTC. Translation: CASSAPRDSFQETQYF. The chain has TRBV9 and TRBJ2-5, with 7 positions matching TRBD1. The length of the CDR3 is 16 residues. V lost 3 bases, J lost 1 base, and 9 bases stayed unmatched. Germline lookup yields CDR1 SGDLS and CDR2 YYNGEE.

In this sample, this clone turned up once. The rearrangement joins TRBV9 to TRBJ2-3, with 8 bases lining up with TRBD1. CDR1 SGDLS and CDR2 YYNGEE come from the germline V gene. The CDR3 totals 12 residues. V was clipped by 0 bases and J by 11 bases; unmatched bases: 2. The chain's CDR3 is CASSVDRGVQYF. The DNA of the CDR3 is TGTGCCAGCAGCGTAGACAGGGGGGTGCAGTATTTT.

The chain recombines TRBV4-3 with TRBJ2-3; 9 nucleotides line up with TRBD2. This CDR3 is 17 amino acids long. Germline V gene data show CDR1 as LGHNA and CDR2 as YSLEER. The J segment lost 3 bases and the V segment lost 0 bases, leaving 7 bases of the junction unmatched. The CDR3 nucleotides are TGCGCCAGCAGCCAAGATATAGCGGGAGTCGGTACAGATACGCAGTATTTT. This gives the protein CASSQDIAGVGTDTQYF.

The CDR3 region has the DNA TGTGCCAGTAGTATAAACGTTCTCAGCTCTGGGGCCAACGTCCTGACTTTC. Amino acid sequence: CASSINVLSSGANVLTF. The rearrangement joins TRBV19 to TRBJ2-6; no clear D gene. The CDR3 runs 17 residues. Germline CDR1 reads LNHDA; CDR2 reads SQIVND (reference sequence). Trimming removed 2 bases at V and 0 bases at J, with 11 bases between.

The J gene is TRBJ2-1, the V gene TRBV27; 11 bases match TRBD1. V lost 4 bases, J lost 2 bases, and 1 base stayed unmatched. The CDR3 covers 15 residues. Germline CDR1 and CDR2: MNHEY and SMNVEV (reference sequence). CDR3 nucleotides: TGTGCCAGCAGTTGGGACAGGGGGACCTACAATGAGCAGTTCTTC. This gives the protein CASSWDRGTYNEQFF.

This clone showed up just once. The V gene is TRBV6-6, the J gene TRBJ1-1; 9 bases fit TRBD1. The CDR3 totals 15 residues. V was pared by 2 bases and J by 5 bases, with 6 bases of the junction left unmatched. Looked up from germline, CDR1 is MNHNY and CDR2 is SVGAGI (reference sequence). CDR3 sequence reads: CASSYGDRVKTEAFF. For the CDR3, the DNA is TGTGCCAGCAGTTACGGGGACAGGGTAAAAACTGAAGCTTTCTTT.

This chain joins TRBV5-1 and TRBJ1-1, with D maybe TRBD1 (5 bases). CDR1 and CDR2 from the germline V gene are SGHRS and YFSETQ. Trimming removed 3 bases at V and 4 bases at J, with 16 bases between. This CDR3 spans 15 amino acids. The CDR3 reads CASSSPGRRSTEAFF. The CDR3 bases are TGCGCCAGCAGCTCCCCGGGACGTCGGAGCACTGAAGCTTTCTTT.